This TCR beta chain was sequenced in a study of T cells in Graves' hyperthyroidism and ophthalmopathy. The CDR3 contains 15 residues. The germline V and J ends were trimmed by 7 bases and 0 bases, with 15 bases remaining between them. Germline lookup yields CDR1 MNHNS and CDR2 SASEGT. The TCR beta CDR3 regions underwent amplification using RNA transcripts as the source. HTBI primers drove first-round RT-PCR of the TCR CDR3. Using its own MiXCR run on the multiplex PCR reads, TCRdb lists one record per CDR3 protein. The sample consists of around 700,000 distinct CDR3 sequences, about 19% of them appearing once. This clonotype turned up a few times.

This receptor was obtained from a woman between 45 and 65 years old with Graves' hyperthyroidism that later progressed to Graves' ophthalmopathy. The gene calls are TRBV6-1 and TRBJ1-2; D may be TRBD1 (5 bases). Material for sequencing was blood. The CDR3: CASKKGEKANYGYTF. As DNA, the CDR3 is TGTGCCAGCAAAAAAGGGGAGAAAGCTAACTATGGCTACACCTTC.